One and the same sample provided the 25 T cell receptor beta chains below, sequenced in a study of blood T cells in healthy people across ages. Primed by a sample-barcoded 5' primer and a J-beta primer mix, a second PCR proceeded for 7 to 11 cycles. TCRdb independently ran MiXCR on the 5' RACE reads; one entry per CDR3 protein. The data hold a few hundred thousand distinct CDR3 sequences, with roughly half observed a single time. Specimen: blood. The receptors stem from a man aged 55 to 70 in good health.

The chain has TRBV7-9 and TRBJ2-3, with D unclear. Trimming left V 5 bases short and J 2 bases short, with 11 bases between. This CDR3 is built from 14 residues. Germline assignment: CDR1 SEHNR and CDR2 FQNEAQ (reference sequence). The CDR3 sequence: CASSPLPSTDTQYF. CDR3 nucleotides: TGTGCCAGCAGCCCACTACCATCCACAGATACGCAGTATTTT.

This clonotype was observed a handful of times. The chain employs TRBV12-3 or TRBV12-4 and TRBJ2-1; 10 nucleotides agree with TRBD2. Trimming at V came to 2 bases and at J to 7 bases, leaving 2 bases not matched to a gene. The CDR3 runs 14 residues. The CDR3 here is CASSLSGGVNEQFF. CDR3 DNA: TGTGCCAGCAGTTTAAGCGGGGGGGTAAATGAGCAGTTCTTC.

The chain is built from TRBV6-5 and TRBJ2-5, with TRBD2 matching 10 bases. Trimming at V came to 6 bases and at J to 11 bases, leaving 18 bases not matched to a gene. CDR1 and CDR2 (germline): MNHEY, SVGAGI. This CDR3 comprises 16 residues. The chain's CDR3 is CASSGKASGGTNEQYF. The CDR3 DNA is TGTGCCAGCAGCGGGAAGGCTAGCGGGGGTACAAATGAGCAGTACTTC.

Notes on this clonotype: Sequence at one end of the junction differs from germline and may be a read error. This chain links TRBV28 with TRBJ2-5, with TRBD2 matching over 8 bases. Germline V lookup: CDR1 MDHEN, CDR2 SYDVKM. The CDR3 runs 13 residues. The CDR3 DNA is TGTGCCAGCGGTTTTCTAGCGGGAGAGACCCAGTACTTC. As protein: CASGFLAGETQYF.

There are a few counts of this clonotype. The CDR3 protein is CASSFQMTDTQYF. The CDR3 nucleotides are TGTGCCAGCAGTTTTCAAATGACAGATACGCAGTATTTT. The chain uses TRBV6-5 and TRBJ2-3; D is unresolved. The germline V gene encodes CDR1 MNHEY and CDR2 SVGAGI. Between the trimmed V and J ends, which lost 4 bases and 3 bases, there was a span of 8 bases. This CDR3 has 13 residues.

This chain links TRBV7-9 with TRBJ2-2; D tentatively fits TRBD1 or TRBD2 (5 bases each). V dropped 2 bases and J dropped 3 bases, with 16 bases sitting between them. CDR1 SEHNR and CDR2 FQNEAQ come from the germline V gene (reference sequence). The CDR3 is made up of 17 amino acids. CDR3 DNA: TGTGCCAGCAGCTTACTGGGCAGGGACGGCTACACCGGGGAGCTGTTTTTT. Its translation: CASSLLGRDGYTGELFF.

The V call is TRBV29-1, the J call TRBJ1-2; D gene uncertain. The V and J ends lost 0 bases and 4 bases respectively, with 6 bases between them. Germline V gives CDR1 SQVTM, CDR2 ANQGSEA. This CDR3 is built from 12 residues. DNA for the CDR3: TGCAGCGTTGAAGAGGGAGGCTATGGCTACACCTTC. This encodes CSVEEGGYGYTF.

V and J are TRBV28 and TRBJ2-5, with TRBD1 identical over 7 bases. This CDR3 contains 15 residues. The germline gives CDR1 MDHEN, CDR2 SYDVKM. The junction had 11 bases not matched to a gene; V was cut back by 6 bases and J by 4 bases. CDR3 coding DNA: TGTGCCAGCAGCCCGTCAGGGGGATTCGGAGAGACCCAGTACTTC. This translates into CASSPSGGFGETQYF.

This clonotype was found a few times. The CDR3 DNA is TGCGCCAGCAGCCAAGTTGGGGCCGGGAGTGGGCAGTTCTTC. Residues: CASSQVGAGSGQFF. The V and J genes are TRBV4-3 and TRBJ2-1, with a weak D call TRBD2 (6 bases). The germline V and J ends were trimmed by 1 base and 12 bases, with 16 bases remaining between them. Germline-derived CDR1 and CDR2 are LGHNA and YSLEER. The CDR3 extends over 14 amino acids.

This clonotype was observed many times. This chain connects TRBV4-2 to TRBJ2-3, with 9 bases lining up with TRBD2. The CDR3 covers 16 residues. J gave up 1 base and V 1 base, and 3 bases lay outside the gene matches. Germline V gene sequence: CDR1 LGHNA, CDR2 YNFKEQ. The CDR3: CASSQAAGGGTDTQYF. Here the CDR3 DNA reads TGTGCCAGCAGCCAAGCGGCGGGAGGGGGCACAGATACGCAGTATTTT.

The chain uses TRBV15 and TRBJ1-1, with D possibly matching TRBD1 (5 bases). The CDR3 loop spans 14 amino acids. V was cut by 1 base and J by 6 bases, with 12 bases left in between. Per germline, CDR1 LNHNV and CDR2 YYDKDF (reference sequence). The CDR3 protein is CATSRVRAGPEAFF. The CDR3 coding sequence is TGTGCCACCAGCAGAGTGAGGGCAGGGCCTGAAGCTTTCTTT.

V usage is TRBV18 and J usage is TRBJ2-5; 8 bases align to TRBD1. CDR3 length equals 16 residues. V shed 3 bases, J shed 0 bases, and the junction held 6 bases outside the gene matches. The V gene's germline CDR1 is KGHSH and CDR2 LQKENI. In nucleotides, the CDR3 is TGTGCCAGCTCACCGGAGGCAGGGGGCCACCAAGAGACCCAGTACTTC. Its protein product is CASSPEAGGHQETQYF. The full variable domain, in which reference TRBV18 and TRBJ2-5 provide the parts outside the CDR3, is NAGVMQNPRHLVRRRGQEARLRCSPMKGHSHVYWYRQLPEEGLKFMVYLQKENIIDESGMPKERFSAEFPKEGPSILRIQQVVRGDSAAYFCASSPEAGGHQETQYFGPGTRLLVL.

J is TRBJ2-1 and V is TRBV7-8, with 14 bases that match TRBD2. V gave up 6 bases and J gave up 1 base; unmatched junction bases: 2. Germline V CDR1 and CDR2: SGHVS, FQNEAQ. The CDR3 is made up of 16 amino acids. The CDR3 sequence is CASRWTSGRSYNEQFF. In nucleotides, the CDR3 is TGTGCCAGCAGGTGGACTAGCGGGAGGTCCTACAATGAGCAGTTCTTC.

This chain connects TRBV5-1 to TRBJ2-1, with no clear D. Trimming cost V 4 bases and J 8 bases, with 10 bases left between them. This CDR3 has 12 residues. In germline, CDR1 is SGHRS, CDR2 YFSETQ. CDR3 in amino acids: CASSEDWDEQFF. Written as DNA, the CDR3 is TGCGCCAGCAGCGAGGATTGGGATGAGCAGTTCTTC. Full variable domain (missing parts from reference TRBV5-1 and TRBJ2-1): KAGVTQTPRYLIKTRGQQVTLSCSPISGHRSVSWYQQTPGQGLQFLFEYFSETQRNKGNFPGRFSGRQFSNSRSEMNVSTLELGDSALYLCASSEDWDEQFFGPGTRLTVL.

This clonotype was detected a few times. The chain links TRBV6-1 to TRBJ2-7, with D perhaps TRBD1 or TRBD2 (6 bases each). Germline V lookup: CDR1 MNHNS, CDR2 SASEGT. This CDR3 contains 14 residues. V was pared by 6 bases and J by 2 bases, with 14 bases between. Written as DNA, the CDR3 is TGTGCCAGCAGGGGGGCTAAGCGGGCCTACGAGCAGTACTTC. Translated, it gives CASRGAKRAYEQYF.

This clonotype was observed at least ten times. The rearrangement joins TRBV4-2 to TRBJ2-1; no reliable D call. This CDR3 region has 14 residues. CDR1 is LGHNA, CDR2 YNFKEQ, per germline. The germline V and J ends were trimmed by 0 bases and 10 bases, with 13 bases remaining between them. CDR3 nucleotide sequence: TGTGCCAGCAGCCAAGATGGAAGGCTAGGCGAGCAGTTCTTC. It codes for CASSQDGRLGEQFF.

The rearrangement uses TRBV28 and TRBJ2-6; D remains ambiguous. CDR3 length equals 13 residues. Trimming cost V 5 bases and J 4 bases, with 6 bases left between them. Germline CDR1 and CDR2: MDHEN and SYDVKM. For the CDR3, the DNA is TGTGCCAGCAGTGACTCAGGGGCCAACGTCCTGACTTTC. This gives the protein CASSDSGANVLTF.

J is TRBJ2-5 and V is TRBV6-6; TRBD1 or TRBD2 may be the D gene (5 bases each). The germline gives CDR1 MNHNY, CDR2 SVGAGI (reference sequence). The CDR3 runs to 15 residues. Between the trimmed V and J ends, which lost 2 bases and 1 base, there was a span of 11 bases. CDR3 DNA sequence: TGTGCCAGCAGTTACGGGACCGACCGCCAAGAGACCCAGTACTTC. Translation: CASSYGTDRQETQYF.

This clonotype was seen at least ten times. The V and J genes are TRBV5-1 and TRBJ1-1; D ambiguous. Germline-derived CDR1 and CDR2 are SGHRS and YFSETQ. The CDR3 is made up of 15 amino acids. V was cut by 0 bases and J by 1 base, with 10 bases left in between. This chain's CDR3 is CASSLAWVGNTEAFF. The DNA of the CDR3 is TGCGCCAGCAGCTTGGCGTGGGTAGGGAACACTGAAGCTTTCTTT.

The chain carries TRBV27 and TRBJ1-2; tentative D call: TRBD1 (5 bases). The CDR3 spans 13 residues. Germline V CDR1 and CDR2: MNHEY, SMNVEV (reference sequence). V lost 3 bases and J 4 bases, leaving 9 bases between the germline ends. The chain's CDR3 is CASSFGRAYGYTF. The CDR3 region has the DNA TGTGCCAGCAGTTTTGGCAGGGCCTATGGCTACACCTTC.

V usage is TRBV16 and J usage is TRBJ1-2, with TRBD1 matching over 10 bases. This CDR3 comprises 14 residues. Germline-derived CDR1 and CDR2 are KGHSY and FQNENV. V trimming: 1 base; J trimming: 6 bases; junction bases outside the gene matches: 2. The CDR3 sequence is CASSQFGTGDGYTF. The CDR3 nucleotides read TGTGCCAGCAGCCAATTTGGGACAGGGGATGGCTACACCTTC.

The V gene is TRBV7-9, the J gene TRBJ1-1; D not resolved. CDR3 length: 14 amino acids. The germline gives CDR1 SEHNR, CDR2 FQNEAQ (reference sequence). Trimming left V 5 bases short and J 4 bases short, with 14 bases between. CDR3 amino acids: CASSPLAEFTEAFF. DNA for the CDR3: TGTGCCAGCAGCCCCTTGGCAGAGTTCACTGAAGCTTTCTTT.

This rearrangement joins TRBV6-1 to TRBJ2-1, with 7 bases identical to TRBD2. With V trimmed by 6 bases and J by 0 bases, 14 bases remained unmatched. Germline values: CDR1 MNHNS, CDR2 SASEGT. This CDR3 spans 18 amino acids. The CDR3, as DNA: TGTGCCAGCAGCCTTTCCTTTGGGGAGGGAAGCTCCTACAATGAGCAGTTCTTC. Its protein is CASSLSFGEGSSYNEQFF.

This clonotype was detected once. The J gene is TRBJ2-1, the V gene TRBV14; the match to TRBD2 covers 12 bases. From germline, CDR1 is SGHDN and CDR2 FVKESK. This CDR3 is 17 amino acids long. Trimming at V came to 1 base and at J to 7 bases, leaving 8 bases not matched to a gene. The CDR3 here is CASSQGLAGGPENEQFF. The CDR3 coding sequence is TGTGCCAGCAGCCAAGGGCTAGCGGGAGGGCCGGAGAATGAGCAGTTCTTC.

This clonotype has more than one count but fewer than ten. This chain links TRBV4-3 with TRBJ2-3; 8 bases are a match to TRBD2. Germline-derived CDR1 and CDR2 are LGHNA and YSLEER. V dropped 3 bases and J dropped 2; count of bases not matched to a gene: 13. The CDR3 spans 18 residues. The CDR3 reads CASSHPSTSGGNTDTQYF. The CDR3 DNA sequence: TGCGCCAGCAGCCACCCCTCAACTAGCGGAGGGAACACAGATACGCAGTATTTT.